This T cell receptor beta chain derives from a study of cytomegalovirus exposure and HLA in healthy donors. The study's findings and limits: Researchers reported from a later analysis that most CMV-associated TCR beta chains appeared HLA-restricted. Later on, an analysis showed TCR association rates differing by HLA locus, with DRB1 the most and HLA-C the fewest.

Turning to this clone: The antigen is unknown.

A multiplex PCR was run with 60 Vbeta primers and 13 Jbeta primers. The assay was immunoSEQ multiplex PCR, and TCRdb's table has in-frame clones only and misses some. Here the sample spans 140,000 to 150,000 clones, under 70% being singletons. Each of the donors was a healthy bone marrow donor. With 0 bases removed from V and 9 bases from J, the gap between germline ends came to 18 bases. Germline V gives CDR1 SGHDN, CDR2 FVKESK. The CDR3 loop spans 17 amino acids. Sequenced input: PBMCs. The rearrangement links TRBV14 to TRBJ1-6; D might be TRBD1 (5 bases). The receptor was isolated from a woman aged 55-69 years in good health and CMV-seronegative. CDR3 DNA sequence: TGTGCCAGCAGCCAAGAATATGGGGGGGAGCGGGGTTCACCCCTCCACTTT. This sequence encodes CASSQEYGGERGSPLHF.